This T cell receptor (beta chain) comes out of a study of T-cell memory formation after mild COVID-19 (dated by TCRdb to the early 2020s). As for the study more broadly: TCR sequence clusters from the two donors were found to be largely donor specific. Longitudinal TCRalpha and TCRbeta repertoire sequencing tracked T-cell clones expanding and contracting after mild COVID-19 in two donors. The cohort comprised two young, previously healthy adult volunteers, one female and one male. Results the study describes overall, beyond this receptor: Contracting CD4+ clones turned up mainly in the CM and EM memory subsets, whereas EMRA was where CD8+ clones were enriched. Some responding clones were detected in pre-infection memory, suggesting pre-existing cross-reactive memory T cells joined the SARS-CoV-2 response. The study covered only a couple of mild cases, and larger cohorts including severe cases with pre-infection samples were considered necessary. The second-wave clones that peaked on day 37 were not confirmed to be SARS-CoV-2 specific. Clones that contracted from day 15 to 85 showed balanced CD4/CD8 phenotypes, whereas a second wave of clones that expanded from day 15 to 37 leaned towards CD4+.

Only a few counts were recorded for this clonotype. No antigen is known for it. It has no much larger one-base neighbor in the sample; base qualities were not kept. TCRdb shows the sequencer as Illumina NovaSeq 6000. cDNA libraries for TCRalpha and TCRbeta were prepared by 5'RACE using constant-segment primers, with sample barcodes and unique molecular identifiers added. Trizol reagent was used to extract RNA from every sample. The libraries were amplified in two PCR steps, and the second step added a second sample barcode and Illumina TruSeq adapters. Libraries were sequenced on an Illumina NovaSeq with 2 x 150 bp paired-end reads. In the authors' own workflow: With migec v1.2.7, reads were demultiplexed and then collapsed into UMI-guided consensus sequences. Using mixcr v2.1.11, UMI consensuses were aligned to TRA and TRB V and J templates and then assembled into clonotypes. Clonotypes were classified as expanded or contracted when called significant by both edgeR and NoisET, with noise models trained on biological replicates. For edgeR calls, the cutoffs were a false discovery rate-adjusted p below 0.01 and a log2 fold-change threshold of 1. As an exploratory analysis of dynamics, PCA with hierarchical clustering was applied to max-normalized trajectories of the 1000 most abundant clonotypes. Separately sequenced CD4+ and CD8+ repertoires were used to assign a CD4 or CD8 phenotype to each responding clone. TCRdb cleaned the public reads at Q25 with fastp, built clones with MiXCR and kept in-frame beta chains. Each record represents a unique CDR3 protein, reported with the most common genes and DNA among its rows. TCRdb assigned the V and J calls; the authors' analysis was not used. The sample includes under 650,000 distinct CDR3 sequences, with around 17% observed a single time. The ten largest make up 12% of the sample.

CDR1 and CDR2 were assigned from the germline V gene as SGHTA and FQGTGA. Spanning cysteine to phenylalanine, the CDR3 consists of 15 amino acids. Only the CDR3 portion is preserved as DNA: 45 bases, with reading frame beginning at the first base. V and J are trimmed by 6 bases and 3 bases, and the gene matches miss 5 bases of the junction. PBMCs were isolated by Ficoll-Paque density gradient centrifugation. The source material was PBMCs or a T cell subset sorted from them (not recorded which). The receptor was derived from an adult woman who had mild COVID-19 (a few samples of this study predate the infection). The sample titles of this study are shuffled in the database, so cell type and time point are left out; the donor was told from shared clones. The rearranged segments are TRBV7-3 and TRBJ2-1, and 10 junction bases match TRBD2. The DNA sequence is given as TGTGCCAGCAGTTTTAGCGGGAGGAGCTACAATGAGCAGTTCTTC. Translated, this is CASSFSGRSYNEQFF.